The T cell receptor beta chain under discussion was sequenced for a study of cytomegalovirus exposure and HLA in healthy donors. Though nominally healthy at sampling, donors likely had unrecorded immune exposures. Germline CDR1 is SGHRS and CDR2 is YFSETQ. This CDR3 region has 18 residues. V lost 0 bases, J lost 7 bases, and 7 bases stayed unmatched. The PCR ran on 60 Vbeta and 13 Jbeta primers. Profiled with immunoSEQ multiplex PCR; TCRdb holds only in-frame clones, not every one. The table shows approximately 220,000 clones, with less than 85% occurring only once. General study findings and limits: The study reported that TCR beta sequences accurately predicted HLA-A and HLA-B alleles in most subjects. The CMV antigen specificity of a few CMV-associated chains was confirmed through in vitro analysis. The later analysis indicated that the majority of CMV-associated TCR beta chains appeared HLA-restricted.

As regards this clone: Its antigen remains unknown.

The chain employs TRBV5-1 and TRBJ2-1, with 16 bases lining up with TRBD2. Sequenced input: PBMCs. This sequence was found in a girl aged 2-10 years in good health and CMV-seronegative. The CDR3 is CASSLEGLAGGPWNEQFF. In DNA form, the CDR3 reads TGCGCCAGCAGCTTGGAGGGACTAGCGGGGGGGCCGTGGAATGAGCAGTTCTTC.